This TCR beta chain was sequenced for a study of beta chain features in type 1 diabetes. Trimming removed 7 bases at V and 2 bases at J, with 15 bases between. CDR3 length: 13 residues. CDR1 and CDR2 (germline): SQVTM, ANQGSEA. Study findings and constraints: Patients with Type 1 diabetes showed moderately but significantly shorter TCRB CDR3s in all four CD4+ subsets.

Expressed TCRB transcripts were sequenced after all isolated RNA was converted to cDNA. The repertoire was sequenced with immunoSEQ multiplex PCR; TCRdb's copy has only in-frame clones and lacks some. The sample carries some 660,000 clones, roughly 13% recorded once. This clone has more than one count but fewer than ten. Its antigen is as yet unknown. The sequence derives from a man aged 18 to 30 with type 1 diabetes. Source material: naive CD4+ T cells from blood. The V gene is TRBV29-1, the J gene TRBJ2-7, with D tentatively TRBD2 (5 bases). The CDR3 protein is CSARAGKTYEQYF. The DNA of the CDR3 is TGCAGCGCAAGAGCCGGGAAAACCTACGAGCAGTACTTC.